This T cell receptor beta chain came from a study of graft-versus-host responses after intestinal transplantation. Overall study: All of the recipients had induction that used anti-thymocyte globulin, then tacrolimus and steroids for around 3 years.

With respect to this clone: The target antigen is unknown.

Germline CDR1 SGDLS, CDR2 YYNGEE. This CDR3 is 15 amino acids long. V dropped 5 bases and J dropped 0 bases, with 12 bases sitting between them. Only in-frame clones appear in the TCRdb table, and some are missing; sequencing was by immunoSEQ multiplex PCR. The profile shows tens of thousands of clones, under 95% of them singletons. The sample was unstimulated CD8+ T cells sorted from spleen or lymph node cells, taken before transplant. The clonotype comes from a human donor who was the organ donor for an intestinal transplant. The genes are TRBV9 and TRBJ1-3, with D possibly being TRBD1 (6 bases). The CDR3 DNA reads as TGTGCCAGCAGTGTTGGGGGCTACTCTGGAAACACCATATATTTT. It yields the protein CASSVGGYSGNTIYF.